This TCR beta chain was identified during a study of cytomegalovirus exposure and HLA in healthy donors. General study findings and limits: A missense DCLRE1C variant was associated with V- and J-gene trimming of TCR beta chains in a later analysis, and an independent cohort replicated the association.

This CDR3 region has 14 residues. CDR1 SGHTA and CDR2 FQGNSA come from the germline V gene. V shed 5 bases and J 4 bases; nucleotides not matched to a gene: 6. The PCR made use of 60 Vbeta and 13 Jbeta primers. Produced via immunoSEQ multiplex PCR; TCRdb's table is partial and in-frame only. The sample shows about 94,000 clones, around 73% of them seen only once. The table lists this clone with a count of one. Antigen: not known. The chain joins TRBV7-2 to TRBJ1-1; 8 positions agree with TRBD1. Source material: PBMCs. This TCR was sampled from a woman aged 55-70 years in good health and CMV-seronegative. This chain's CDR3 is CASSPQTGVTEAFF. The CDR3 coding sequence is TGTGCCAGCAGCCCTCAGACAGGGGTCACTGAAGCTTTCTTT.